Below are 6 T cell receptor beta chains sequenced from a single sample in a study of neoadjuvant anti-PD-1 for oral cavity cancer. Using immunoSEQ multiplex PCR, the repertoire was profiled, and TCRdb retains in-frame clones only, with some absent. The repertoire includes 63,000 or so clones, about 86% of them detected once, and more than 2.5% sits in the top ten. Time point given: after neoadjuvant nivolumab, at surgical resection. Sequenced material: PBMCs, taken after nivolumab (anti-PD-1) treatment. The source of these receptors is a person aged 40 to 85 with oral cavity squamous cell carcinoma.

This clone was counted a few times. The CDR3: CASPQGRTTEAFF. The DNA of the CDR3 is TGTGCCAGCCCCCAAGGGCGGACCACTGAAGCTTTCTTT. The V call is TRBV6-1, the J call TRBJ1-1, with no clear D. The germline CDR1 and CDR2 sequences are MNHNS and SASEGT. The CDR3 runs to 13 residues. The germline V and J ends were trimmed by 8 bases and 4 bases, with 14 bases remaining between them.

The chain carries TRBV4-1 and TRBJ1-3; 7 bases are shared with TRBD1. Losses at the gene ends were 5 bases for V and 8 bases for J; bases not matched to a gene: 6. Germline lookup yields CDR1 MGHRA and CDR2 YSYEKL. This CDR3 spans 13 amino acids. The CDR3 nucleotides are TGCGCCAGCAGCGGCAGGGGGATAGACACCATATATTTT. It is translated as CASSGRGIDTIYF.

The chain links TRBV7-3 to TRBJ2-1; 7 bases fit TRBD2. Germline assignment: CDR1 SGHTA and CDR2 FQGTGA. The V segment lost 1 base and the J segment 5 bases; nucleotides outside the gene matches: 5. The CDR3 has 15 residues. The CDR3 DNA reads as TGTGCCAGCAGCTTAAGCGGGAGAATGGACAATGAGCAGTTCTTC. This encodes CASSLSGRMDNEQFF.

The rearrangement links TRBV19 to TRBJ1-1, with no clear D. Germline-derived CDR1 and CDR2 are LNHDA and SQIVND (reference sequence). The length of the CDR3 is 13 residues. V was trimmed by 5 bases and J by 6 bases, leaving 13 bases between them. Here the CDR3 DNA reads TGTGCCAGTAGTTCCACCGGGCTAGCTGAAGCTTTCTTT. Encoded protein: CASSSTGLAEAFF.

This sequence joins TRBV5-8 and TRBJ1-6; D is perhaps TRBD1 (5 bases). The germline CDR1 and CDR2 sequences are SGHTS and YDEGEE. V was trimmed by 0 bases and J by 4 bases, leaving 11 bases between them. The CDR3 totals 16 residues. The CDR3 coding sequence is TGTGCCAGCAGCTTGGGGGGAGGGACGTATAATTCACCCCTCCACTTT. Translated: CASSLGGGTYNSPLHF.

This chain links TRBV5-8 with TRBJ1-4, with 9 nucleotides matching TRBD1. CDR1 SGHTS and CDR2 YDEGEE come from the germline V gene. V was clipped by 4 bases and J by 8 bases; unmatched bases: 9. The CDR3 is made up of 15 amino acids. CDR3 nucleotides: TGTGCCAGCAGCGGGACAGGGCGAGGGAGGGAAAAACTGTTTTTT. This sequence encodes CASSGTGRGREKLFF.